This T cell receptor beta chain originates from a study of blood T cell repertoires in COVID-19. Study details: T cells, B-cell-depleted T cells, or PBMCs supplied cDNA or gDNA.

Produced via immunoSEQ multiplex PCR; TCRdb's table is partial and in-frame only. The sample lists thousands of clones, about 88% occurring once. CDR1 is KGHSH and CDR2 is LQKENI in the germline V gene. The CDR3 has 15 residues. The trim removed 5 bases at V and 7 bases at J, leaving 11 bases unmatched. The sequence was obtained from a human donor in a cohort sampled during active COVID-19. The donor label of this sample is uncertain. The chain combines TRBV18 with TRBJ1-2; 9 positions match TRBD1. Sequences were obtained from peripheral blood. The CDR3 coding sequence is TGTGCCAGCTCAGACTTCGGACAGGGGAGAGGTGGCTACACCTTC. It translates to CASSDFGQGRGGYTF.